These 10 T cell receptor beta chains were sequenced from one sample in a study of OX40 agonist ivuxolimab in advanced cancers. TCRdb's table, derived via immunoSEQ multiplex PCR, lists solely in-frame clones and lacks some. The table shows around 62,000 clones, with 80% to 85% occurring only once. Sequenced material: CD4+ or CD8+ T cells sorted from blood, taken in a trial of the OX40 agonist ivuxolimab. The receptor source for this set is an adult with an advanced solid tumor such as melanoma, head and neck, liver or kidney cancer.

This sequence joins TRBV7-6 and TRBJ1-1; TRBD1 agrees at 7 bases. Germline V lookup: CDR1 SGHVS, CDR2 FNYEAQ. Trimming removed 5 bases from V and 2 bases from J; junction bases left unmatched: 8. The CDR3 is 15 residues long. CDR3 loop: CASSRNRGVNTEAFF. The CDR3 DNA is TGTGCCAGCAGCCGAAACAGGGGAGTAAACACTGAAGCTTTCTTT.

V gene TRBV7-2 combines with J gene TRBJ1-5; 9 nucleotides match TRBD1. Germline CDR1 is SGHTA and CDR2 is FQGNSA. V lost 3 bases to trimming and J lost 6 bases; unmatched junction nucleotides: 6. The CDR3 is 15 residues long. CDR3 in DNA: TGTGCCAGCAGCTTGAACAGGGGGCAGGGTCAGCCCCAGCATTTT. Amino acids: CASSLNRGQGQPQHF.

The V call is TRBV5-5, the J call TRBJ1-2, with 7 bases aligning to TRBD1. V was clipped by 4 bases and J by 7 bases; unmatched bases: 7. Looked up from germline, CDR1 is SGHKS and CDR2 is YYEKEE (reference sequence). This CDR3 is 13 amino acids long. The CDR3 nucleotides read TGTGCCAGCAGCGATACAGGGGTCGGTGGCTACACCTTC. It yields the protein CASSDTGVGGYTF. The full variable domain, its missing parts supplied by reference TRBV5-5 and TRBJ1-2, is DAGVTQSPTHLIKTRGQQVTLRCSPISGHKSVSWYQQVLGQGPQFIFQYYEKEERGRGNFPDRFSARQFPNYSSELNVNALLLGDSALYLCASSDTGVGGYTFGSGTRLTVV.

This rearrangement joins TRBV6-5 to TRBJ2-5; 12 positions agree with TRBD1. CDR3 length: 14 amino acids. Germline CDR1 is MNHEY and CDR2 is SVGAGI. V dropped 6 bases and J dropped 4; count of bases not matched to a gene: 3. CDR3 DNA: TGTGCCAGCAGCTCGGGACAGGGGGCAGAGACCCAGTACTTC. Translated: CASSSGQGAETQYF.

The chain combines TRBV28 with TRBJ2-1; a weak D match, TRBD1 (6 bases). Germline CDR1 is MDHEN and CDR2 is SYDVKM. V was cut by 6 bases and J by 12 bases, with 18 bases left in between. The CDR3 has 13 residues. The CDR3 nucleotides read TGTGCCAGCAGCCTACAGGGCCCAATGGGGCAGTTCTTC. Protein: CASSLQGPMGQFF.

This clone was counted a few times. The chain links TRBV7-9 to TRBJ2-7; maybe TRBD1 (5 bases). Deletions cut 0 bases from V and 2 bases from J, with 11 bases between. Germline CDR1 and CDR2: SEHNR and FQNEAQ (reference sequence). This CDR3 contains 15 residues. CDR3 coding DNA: TGTGCCAGCAGCTTAGCGGAGACAGCGACCTACGAGCAGTACTTC. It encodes CASSLAETATYEQYF.

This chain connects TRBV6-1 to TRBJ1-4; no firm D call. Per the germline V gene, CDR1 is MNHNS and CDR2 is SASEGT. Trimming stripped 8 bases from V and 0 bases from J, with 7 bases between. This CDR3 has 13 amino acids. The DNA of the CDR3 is TGTGCCAGCTCGGACTCAACTAATGAAAAACTGTTTTTT. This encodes CASSDSTNEKLFF.

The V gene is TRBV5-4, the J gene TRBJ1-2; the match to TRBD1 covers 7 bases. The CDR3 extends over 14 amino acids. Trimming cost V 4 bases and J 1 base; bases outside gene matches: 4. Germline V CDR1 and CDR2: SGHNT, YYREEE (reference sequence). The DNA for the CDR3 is TGTGCCAGCAGCCCCAGGGGGTATAACTATGGCTACACCTTC. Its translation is CASSPRGYNYGYTF.

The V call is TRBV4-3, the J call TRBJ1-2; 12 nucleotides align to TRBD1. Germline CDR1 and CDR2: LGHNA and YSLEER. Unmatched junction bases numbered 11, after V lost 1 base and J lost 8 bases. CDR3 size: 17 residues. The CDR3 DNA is TGCGCCAGCAGCCAAGGTCGAGTCGGGACAGGGGGCCTGGGCTACACCTTC. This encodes CASSQGRVGTGGLGYTF.

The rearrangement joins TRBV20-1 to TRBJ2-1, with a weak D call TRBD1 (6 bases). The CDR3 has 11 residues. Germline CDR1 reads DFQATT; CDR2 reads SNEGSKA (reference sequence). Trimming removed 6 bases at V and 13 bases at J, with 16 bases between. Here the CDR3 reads CSAPTGRGQFF. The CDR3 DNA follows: TGCAGTGCCCCAACCGGCAGGGGACAGTTCTTC.